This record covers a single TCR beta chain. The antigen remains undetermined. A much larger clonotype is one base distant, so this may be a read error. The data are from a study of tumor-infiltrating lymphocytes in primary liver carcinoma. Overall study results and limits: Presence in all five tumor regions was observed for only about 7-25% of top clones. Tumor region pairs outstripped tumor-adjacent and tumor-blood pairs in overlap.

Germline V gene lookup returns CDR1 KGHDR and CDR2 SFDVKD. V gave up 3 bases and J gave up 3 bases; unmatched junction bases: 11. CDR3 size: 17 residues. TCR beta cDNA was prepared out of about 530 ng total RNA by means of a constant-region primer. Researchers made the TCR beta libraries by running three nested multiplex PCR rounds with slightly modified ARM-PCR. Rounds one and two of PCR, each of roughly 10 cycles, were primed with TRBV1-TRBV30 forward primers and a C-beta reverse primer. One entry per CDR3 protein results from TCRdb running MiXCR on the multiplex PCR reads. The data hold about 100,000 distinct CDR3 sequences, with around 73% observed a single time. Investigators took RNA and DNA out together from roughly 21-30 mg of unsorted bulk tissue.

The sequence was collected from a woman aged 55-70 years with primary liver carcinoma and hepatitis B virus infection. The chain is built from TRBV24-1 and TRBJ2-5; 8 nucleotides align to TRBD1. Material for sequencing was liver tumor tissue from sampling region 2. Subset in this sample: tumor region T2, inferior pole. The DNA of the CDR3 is TGTGCCACCAGTGATCGGCCCCCGGGACAGGCGAAAGAGACCCAGTACTTC. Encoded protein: CATSDRPPGQAKETQYF.